Included here is one TCR beta chain sequence, with context. Its target is not known. Clones were sequenced by immunoSEQ multiplex PCR, and TCRdb holds only the in-frame ones, with some missing. Seen here are 15,000 to 20,000 clones, over 75% observed once, and the top ten hold about 4%. The entry originates in a study of T cell clonotyping in hematopoietic cell transplantation. Study-wide results and caveats: Recipient TCR diversity dropped after transplant; expanded clonotypes rose from day 30 to 180. At the given depth, recipient repertoires were over 95% de novo clonotypes. Without cell sorting, CD4 versus CD8 contributions remain unresolved. Broader posttransplant TCR repertoire diversity was predicted by graft donor and pretransplant recipient Inverse Simpson Index values.

Germline CDR1 LNHDA, CDR2 SQIVND (reference sequence). The V gene lost 1 base and the J gene lost 1 base, with 2 bases spanning the gap. The CDR3 is made up of 14 amino acids. The clonotype was recovered from a male patient between 60 and 69 years old who had an allogeneic stem cell transplant from a related donor, so the T cells may come from the graft donor. Some clones in this sample may be carry-over from other donors' samples. The sample here was PBMCs, taken 100 days after allogeneic stem cell transplant. The V and J genes are TRBV19 and TRBJ2-6; the D is unclear. The CDR3 DNA follows: TGTGCCAGTAGTATAGGGTCTGGGGCCAACGTCCTGACTTTC. It encodes CASSIGSGANVLTF.